This TCR beta chain derives from a study of neoadjuvant anti-PD-1 for oral cavity cancer (dated by TCRdb to the early 2020s). Context from the whole study: Three to four biweekly doses of nivolumab at 3 mg/kg were mostly administered to patients before curative-intent surgical resection. Patients without progression received a fourth nivolumab dose around day 43 and underwent definitive surgical resection on days 50-56. Under RECIST 1.1, patients with complete response, partial response or stable disease were classed as responders, and patients with progression were classed as non-responders. There were about a dozen patients in the parent correlative cohort, and the response rate was more than 25%. What the authors observed across the whole study: Only a few patients per response group were included in the TCR analyses, and larger cohorts for validation were called for by the authors. Larger post-treatment sizes of preexisting intratumoral clones correlated with greater tumor shrinkage, suggesting expansion of preexisting clones contributed to response. Higher pretreatment blood Treg/Th17 ratios correlated with higher pretreatment blood TCRbeta clonality and lower post-treatment tumor TCRbeta clonality.

This clone was detected a few times. There is no known antigen for this receptor. There are no base qualities to consult, and no much larger clone falls within one base. In light of the paper, this sample's time point label describes: before neoadjuvant nivolumab. Patients had been newly diagnosed with stage II-IVA oral cavity squamous cell carcinoma, and no prior systemic or radiation treatment had been given to the patients. Everyone in the cohort had locally advanced, HPV-negative oral cavity squamous cell carcinoma. The samples were drawn from a longitudinal correlative study tied to a single-arm phase II trial testing neoadjuvant nivolumab in oral cavity squamous cell carcinoma. Subject-matched pre- and post-treatment PBMCs and tumors from three responders and three non-responders underwent genomic DNA-based TCRbeta sequencing. For tumor tissue, genomic DNA extraction relied on the Maxwell RSC DNA from Tissue kit.

Tumor libraries used mostly about 4.8 ug of input genomic DNA for survey sequencing, with two replicates per sample. The immunoSEQ hsTCRbeta kit was used to prepare TCRbeta libraries, following the manufacturer's instructions. The completed libraries were mixed into a single pool at 3 nM, then sequenced with an Illumina NovaSeq 6000 S4 flow cell. The paper's data handling went like this. Raw data preprocessing and quality control were performed with the immunoSEQ Analyzer. The analysis was limited to productive rearrangements, and each clonotype was defined by a unique CDR3 amino acid sequence. Repertoire clonality was estimated as the Gini-Simpson index, which was calculated using the R package tcR. Student's t test was used to compare Gini indices, while Pearson correlation assessed associations with tumor size change. Not all clones reach the TCRdb copy of this immuneACCESS table, which keeps in-frame sequences only. Checked studies attribute under half of the gap to unresolved V genes and leave the rest unexplained. D and trimming come from the DNA, and the V and J calls and clone size come from that table. This sample holds more than 10,000 clones; 50% to 65% were observed only once. 9% to 15% of the sample goes to the ten largest clones.

This clonotype was sampled from a person aged 40 to 85 with oral cavity squamous cell carcinoma. This material consisted of tumor tissue, taken before nivolumab (anti-PD-1) treatment.

The DNA reads TGTGCCAGCAGCCGGACAGTCCTCGTAGTGACCCAGTACTTC. It encodes CASSRTVLVVTQYF. The rearrangement joined TRBV5-5 to TRBJ2-5, and possibly TRBD1, on 6 matching bases. According to the germline V gene (reference sequence), CDR1 reads SGHKS and CDR2 reads YYEKEE. The cysteine opens and the phenylalanine closes a CDR3 of 14 amino acids. Here the CDR3 DNA is all that survives: 42 bases in frame from base 1. At the junction V is shortened by 4 bases and J by 7 bases, with 17 bases in between.